This TCR beta chain was captured in a study of cytomegalovirus exposure and HLA in healthy donors (dated by TCRdb to the late 2010s). Background on the whole study: In an earlier analysis of some 610 of the donors, 276 Gb of sequence data and 100 million or so unique TCR beta sequences from about 179 million T cells were reported. About 300 gigabases of sequencing data and roughly 80 million unique TCR sequences made up an early release that covered several hundred HLA-typed donors. The genetic ancestry cluster associated with self-reported Caucasian donors included 70% to 85% of the 398 genotyped donors. The study was designed to test whether signatures of past pathogen exposure could be identified by cataloging public T cell receptors. The T cell repertoires of some 670 subjects were profiled by immunosequencing and related to cytomegalovirus serostatus. In addition to the first cohort of roughly 670 subjects, a separate validation cohort of under 150 different subjects was used. To predict cytomegalovirus infection status, the study combined high-throughput TCR immunosequencing, statistical association of individual TCRs with disease status, and machine learning. To study patterns of TCR occurrence, a later analysis re-analyzed previously published TCR beta repertoires from just over 650 donors and added high-resolution HLA genotyping. Rather than using new phenotypic data, the later analysis identified candidate immune exposures from TCR beta sequences and from how often those sequences occurred across donors. An earlier analysis of around 640 of the donors used high-throughput TCR beta sequencing to judge whether each TCR beta V gene segment behaved as functional or pseudogenic. Donor age, sex, ethnicity and CMV serostatus were compiled together with the repertoire data. In a later genetic analysis, genome-wide SNP genotypes for about three fifths of the roughly 670 donors were used, and that subset was treated as a discovery cohort. Every repertoire in the discovery cohort had been generated on one and the same sequencing platform. Both class I and class II loci were covered by HLA typing, at four-digit resolution. The number of donors typed differed by locus, with 629-630 for A, B, C, DRB1 and DQB1, 522 for DQA1, some 570 for DPA1, and around 450 for DPB1. About five DR-DQ haplotypes were treated as single units for association and clustering because of strong linkage in the cohort. Across roughly 420 genotyped donors of the cohort, an average of approximately 220,000 unique TCR beta nucleotide sequences per donor were sequenced, and roughly 18% of those sequences were non-productive. Results and caveats for the whole study, not just this receptor: A later analysis found that most CMV-associated TCR beta chains appeared HLA-restricted, with HLA associations seemingly driven largely by CMV exposure. Because HLA typing was missing for some donors at each locus, association tests included only the typed subset. Three of the identified cytomegalovirus-associated TCR beta chains were confirmed in vitro to be specific for cytomegalovirus antigens. Assigning TCR associations to individual alleles was difficult when HLA alleles, especially DR and DQ, strongly co-occurred. An association between a missense DCLRE1C variant and V-gene and J-gene trimming of TCR beta chains was found in a later genetic analysis and replicated in an independent cohort. A cluster of highly shared sequence variants was judged likely to represent a technical artifact of the sequencing pipeline. Immune exposure information for the cohort was limited to CMV serostatus. Correlated functional status among segregating V segments might be attributable to linkage disequilibrium, but an unknown experimental factor could not be ruled out. A later analysis reported that several top co-occurrence clusters appeared linked to parvovirus B19, influenza, CMV and Epstein-Barr virus. Some IMGT-functional V segments, including TRBV6-2 and TRBV6-3, could not be told apart with the 87-base-pair reads, so those segments were excluded. A further reported finding was that TCR beta sequences accurately predicted the HLA-A and HLA-B alleles for most subjects in the first cohort. Cytomegalovirus status was reported to be diagnosed by the classifier with high specificity and sensitivity in both the original and validation cohorts. Most TCR sequences were observed very rarely across donors, whereas some public TCRs were present in many individuals. A later genetic analysis reported fewer N-insertions in productive TCRs among donors in an Asian-associated ancestry cluster than the approximately 700-donor mean. The authors suggested that the approach could potentially be generalized to other disease states and immunological phenotypes. According to a later analysis, TCR association rates differed among HLA loci, with DRB1 alleles showing the most associated TCRs and HLA-C alleles showing the fewest. In the study, 164 TCR beta chains were listed as associated with cytomegalovirus. A later analysis associated 16,951 TCR beta sequences with specific HLA alleles at a false discovery rate of 0.05. Broadly in line with IMGT annotations, most TCR beta V segments showed up in productive rearrangements about 90% or about 30% of the time in an earlier analysis of approximately 600 of the donors. Only TCR beta chains were sequenced in this cohort, and the absence of alpha or paired-chain data limited detectable features. Because counts were too low, roughly 17 rarely observed V segments, including chromosome 9 orphons, were left out of the earlier analysis of 587 of the donors. Compared with equally common non-associated chains, HLA-associated TCR beta chains in a later analysis were more clonally expanded and had lower generation probabilities. Roughly uniform sequencing depth across donors was assumed in presence/absence analyses, although this assumption may not hold.

The library was made by the immunoSEQ multiplex PCR assay. For the multiplex PCR, a mixture combining 60 forward primers for TCR Vbeta segments and 13 reverse primers for TCR Jbeta segments was used. Amplification of the CDR3 region of rearranged TCR beta genes was performed with a multiplex PCR assay on genomic DNA. The amplified TCR beta libraries were sequenced on the Illumina HiSeq System as 87-base-pair reads. Under the source paper's analysis protocol: In a later analysis, approximately 74 million unique TCR beta chains were counted across the 666 repertoires, and roughly 11 million of these chains were shared by at least two donors. To remove PCR and sequencing errors, raw reads were error-corrected and collapsed into unique sequences using a nearest-neighbor algorithm that merged closely related sequences. To assign V, D and J gene segments, CDR3 sequences were aligned to IMGT reference sequences. For a sequence to be retained, a match of at least six nucleotides was required to both a V gene segment and a J gene segment. Rearrangements were classified as productive when the CDR3 lacked stop codons and remained in frame with V and J, and all other rearrangements were classified as non-productive. CDR3 was defined according to IMGT convention as the region running from the second conserved V-encoded cysteine to the conserved J-encoded phenylalanine. The earlier analysis of about 640 of the donors excluded any sequence lacking an unambiguous match to a single V gene segment. An earlier analysis of around 600 of the donors classified V segments as functional when productive rearrangements were above 56.7% and as segregating when the standard deviation between donors was above 5%. A statistical classification framework was built for diagnosing cytomegalovirus status from the catalog of TCR beta chain sequences. In a later analysis, TCR nucleotide sequences were compared against IMGT/GENE-DB human TR gene sequences so that V and J genes could be assigned. Using the TCRdist pipeline, a later analysis assigned CDR3 sequences along with most-parsimonious VDJ recombination scenarios. A later analysis defined each TCR beta chain by its CDR3 amino acid sequence plus V-gene family, and excluded reads lacking a unique V-gene family. As a way to deal with suspected cross-contamination and a sequencing artifact, a later analysis dropped hundreds of nucleotide sequences that were highly shared and had low generation probability. For each public chain, a later analysis derived a clonal expansion index from normalized ranks of inferred template counts within each repertoire. In a later analysis, generation probabilities were computed with a VDJ recombination model fitted to out-of-frame rearrangements, and the resulting probabilities were checked against IGoR. In a later analysis, TCR-TCR, TCR-HLA and TCR-CMV co-occurrence was scored with hypergeometric tests, and a repertoire-size bias correction was applied to TCR pairs. False discovery rates were estimated in a later analysis by permuting HLA or CMV assignments 20 times. In a later analysis, co-occurring TCRs were grouped using DBSCAN, with TCRdist sequence similarity added in when clustering inside HLA-allele-positive subsets. Repertoires with fewer than 30,000 or more than 120,000 public chains were left out of co-occurrence clustering, as were four to six repertoires with anomalous nucleotide sharing. TCRdb limited this immuneACCESS table to in-frame rearrangements with V and J called. A share of clones is missing; checked studies link under half to unresolved V genes, and the rest is unexplained. V and J calls and clone size are copied from that table; D and trimming were computed from the DNA. The sample has some 200,000 clones on record, about four fifths of them singletons. Roughly 1.4% of the sample is taken by the ten largest.

V loses 3 bases, J loses 4 bases, and the germline ends lie 12 bases apart. CDR1 SNHLY and CDR2 FYNNEI were looked up in the germline V gene. The CDR3 runs 14 residues from the cysteine to the phenylalanine. The sequence is cut down to CDR3 DNA, 42 bases in frame from base 1. About this clone: This clone's antigen is unknown. Base quality data are lacking; no much larger clone is found one base away.

In total, around 600 healthy bone marrow donors made up the cohort. At the time of sampling, all cohort members were nominally healthy, though unrecorded immune exposures were likely present. The donor tested CMV seropositive and was one of the 289 seropositive cohort members. A peripheral blood sample was provided by each donor, and peripheral blood mononuclear cells were used for TCR beta sequencing. Genomic DNA extraction from the blood cell samples was performed with the Qiagen DNeasy Blood Extraction Kit. Rearrangement joined TRBV2 to TRBJ1-2; a tentative D match to TRBD1 spans 6 bases. This clonotype was obtained from a girl aged 10-17 years in good health and CMV-seropositive. The sequenced material came from PBMCs. Here is the DNA: TGTGCCAGCAGTGAGGGGGCAGGGGTCTATGGCTACACCTTC. It codes for CASSEGAGVYGYTF.